What follows are 9 T cell receptor beta chains derived from one specimen sequenced in a study of blood T cell repertoires in COVID-19. The assay was immunoSEQ multiplex PCR, and TCRdb's table has in-frame clones only and misses some. The table has 210,000 or so clones, just under 90% seen once; the top ten hold 2.7%. Source material: peripheral blood. The receptors stem from a man aged 25-40 years with COVID-19, enrolled during active disease.

The V call is TRBV19, the J call TRBJ1-3; possible D gene TRBD1, 5 bases. CDR1 is LNHDA, CDR2 SQIVND, per germline (reference sequence). V dropped 3 bases and J dropped 4 bases, with 13 bases sitting between them. The length of the CDR3 is 15 residues. CDR3 DNA: TGTGCCAGTAGTATTGGGGCAGGGCCCGGAAACACCATATATTTT. Translated: CASSIGAGPGNTIYF.

This chain joins TRBV6-2 or TRBV6-3 and TRBJ1-2, with 7 bases that match TRBD1. Germline assignment: CDR1 MNHEY and CDR2 SVGEGT. The CDR3 length is 16 residues. Trimming removed 0 bases from V and 2 bases from J; junction bases left unmatched: 6. The CDR3 coding sequence is TGTGCCAGCAGTTACTCGAGACAGGGAAAAAACTATGGCTACACCTTC. Translated: CASSYSRQGKNYGYTF.

The V gene is TRBV18, the J gene TRBJ2-1; 7 bases line up with TRBD2. Per the germline V gene, CDR1 is KGHSH and CDR2 is LQKENI. The CDR3 extends over 16 amino acids. V lost 2 bases, J lost 2 bases, and 6 bases stayed unmatched. The CDR3 here is CASSPGTRGAYNEQFF. Written as DNA, the CDR3 is TGTGCCAGCTCACCAGGGACCCGGGGGGCCTACAATGAGCAGTTCTTC.

This clone was detected once. The rearrangement joins TRBV13 to TRBJ2-1; 9 bases map to TRBD2. In germline, CDR1 is PRHDT, CDR2 FYEKMQ (reference sequence). The CDR3 is made up of 18 amino acids. V lost 4 bases and J lost 8; bases outside the gene matches: 18. CDR3 protein: CASSSIRTSDQGRHEQFF. The CDR3 DNA reads as TGTGCCAGCAGCTCTATACGGACTAGCGACCAGGGGAGGCATGAGCAGTTCTTC.

The chain employs TRBV5-1 and TRBJ2-7, with 12 bases fitting TRBD2. The CDR3 runs 16 residues. Germline CDR1 SGHRS, CDR2 YFSETQ. V dropped 2 bases and J dropped 1; count of bases not matched to a gene: 4. The CDR3 DNA follows: TGCGCCAGCAGCTTAAATCTAGCGGGGGGGTCCTACGAGCAGTACTTC. As protein: CASSLNLAGGSYEQYF.

The genes are TRBV12-3 or TRBV12-4 and TRBJ2-1; D perhaps matches TRBD2 (5 bases). CDR3 length: 13 amino acids. V was clipped by 8 bases and J by 8 bases, with 16 bases between them. CDR3 residues: CASGAVAWDEQFF. DNA for the CDR3: TGTGCCAGCGGTGCGGTAGCGTGGGATGAGCAGTTCTTC.

This sequence joins TRBV6-1 and TRBJ1-5, with D possibly being TRBD1 (5 bases). Trimming shortened V by 2 bases and J by 5 bases, and 13 bases separated the two germline ends. The CDR3 extends over 15 amino acids. Germline CDR1 reads MNHNS; CDR2 reads SASEGT. The CDR3 coding sequence is TGTGCCAGCAGTGAACCGGCAGGGTTGGATCAGCCCCAGCATTTT. Protein: CASSEPAGLDQPQHF.

This clone occurred a few times. This chain links TRBV11-1 with TRBJ2-7; 10 bases are shared with TRBD1. The germline V gene has CDR1 SGHAT and CDR2 FQDESV (reference sequence). The CDR3 has 14 amino acids. V shed 5 bases, J shed 3 bases, and the junction held 4 bases outside the gene matches. Here the CDR3 reads CASSQDRGGYEQYF. The CDR3 DNA sequence: TGTGCCAGCAGCCAGGACAGGGGGGGCTACGAGCAGTACTTC.

The J gene is TRBJ1-5, the V gene TRBV19; possible D gene TRBD1, 5 bases. Germline CDR1 reads LNHDA; CDR2 reads SQIVND (reference sequence). The CDR3 is 17 residues long. V shed 5 bases and J shed 2 bases, with 19 bases lying between them. The CDR3 loop reads CASSHQGPGIGNQPQHF. The CDR3 DNA reads as TGTGCCAGTAGTCACCAGGGCCCTGGGATAGGCAATCAGCCCCAGCATTTT.